This TCR beta chain comes out of a study of T cells after yellow fever vaccination. V was clipped by 6 bases and J by 8 bases; unmatched bases: 9. The CDR3 is 14 residues long. This clonotype was counted between two and nine times. The target antigen is unknown. TCR cDNA was made by 5'RACE template switching, adding a universal primer site and UMIs. TCRdb fed the 5' RACE reads into MiXCR, producing one record per CDR3 protein. The sample lists a few hundred thousand distinct CDR3 sequences; around 21% were seen once. The study, taken as a whole, reports: Clonotypes found in both CD4 and CD8 compartments made up a small share. Subsequent to the booster, the majority of primary-vaccination clones reappeared (roughly 97% CD4, more than 70% CD8). The secondary response showed a weaker magnitude and a faster peak, day 5 versus 15.

This chain connects TRBV12-3 or TRBV12-4 to TRBJ1-2, with 10 bases aligning to TRBD1. This sample comprised PBMCs, obtained 15 days after the yellow fever booster vaccination. The clonotype comes from a man aged 30-40 years who received the YFV17D yellow fever vaccine. The CDR3 reads CASSPGTGARGYTF. Here the CDR3 DNA reads TGTGCCAGCAGCCCCGGGACAGGGGCTCGGGGCTACACCTTC.